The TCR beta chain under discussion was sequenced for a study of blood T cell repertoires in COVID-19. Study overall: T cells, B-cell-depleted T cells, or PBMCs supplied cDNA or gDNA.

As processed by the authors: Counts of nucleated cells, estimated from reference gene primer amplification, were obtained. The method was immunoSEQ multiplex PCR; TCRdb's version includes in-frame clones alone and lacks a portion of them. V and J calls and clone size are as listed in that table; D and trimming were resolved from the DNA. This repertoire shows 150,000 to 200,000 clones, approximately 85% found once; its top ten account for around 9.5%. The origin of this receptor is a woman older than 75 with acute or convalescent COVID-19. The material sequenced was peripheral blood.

Here the CDR3 reads CASGSETSGNTGELFF. The CDR3 nucleotides read TGTGCTAGTGGCTCCGAGACTAGCGGCAACACCGGGGAGCTGTTTTTT. V and J are TRBV12-5 and TRBJ2-2; 9 bases agree with TRBD2. The germline gives CDR1 LGHNT, CDR2 FRNRAP. V was clipped by 6 bases and J by 2 bases; unmatched bases: 7. The length of the CDR3 is 16 residues.